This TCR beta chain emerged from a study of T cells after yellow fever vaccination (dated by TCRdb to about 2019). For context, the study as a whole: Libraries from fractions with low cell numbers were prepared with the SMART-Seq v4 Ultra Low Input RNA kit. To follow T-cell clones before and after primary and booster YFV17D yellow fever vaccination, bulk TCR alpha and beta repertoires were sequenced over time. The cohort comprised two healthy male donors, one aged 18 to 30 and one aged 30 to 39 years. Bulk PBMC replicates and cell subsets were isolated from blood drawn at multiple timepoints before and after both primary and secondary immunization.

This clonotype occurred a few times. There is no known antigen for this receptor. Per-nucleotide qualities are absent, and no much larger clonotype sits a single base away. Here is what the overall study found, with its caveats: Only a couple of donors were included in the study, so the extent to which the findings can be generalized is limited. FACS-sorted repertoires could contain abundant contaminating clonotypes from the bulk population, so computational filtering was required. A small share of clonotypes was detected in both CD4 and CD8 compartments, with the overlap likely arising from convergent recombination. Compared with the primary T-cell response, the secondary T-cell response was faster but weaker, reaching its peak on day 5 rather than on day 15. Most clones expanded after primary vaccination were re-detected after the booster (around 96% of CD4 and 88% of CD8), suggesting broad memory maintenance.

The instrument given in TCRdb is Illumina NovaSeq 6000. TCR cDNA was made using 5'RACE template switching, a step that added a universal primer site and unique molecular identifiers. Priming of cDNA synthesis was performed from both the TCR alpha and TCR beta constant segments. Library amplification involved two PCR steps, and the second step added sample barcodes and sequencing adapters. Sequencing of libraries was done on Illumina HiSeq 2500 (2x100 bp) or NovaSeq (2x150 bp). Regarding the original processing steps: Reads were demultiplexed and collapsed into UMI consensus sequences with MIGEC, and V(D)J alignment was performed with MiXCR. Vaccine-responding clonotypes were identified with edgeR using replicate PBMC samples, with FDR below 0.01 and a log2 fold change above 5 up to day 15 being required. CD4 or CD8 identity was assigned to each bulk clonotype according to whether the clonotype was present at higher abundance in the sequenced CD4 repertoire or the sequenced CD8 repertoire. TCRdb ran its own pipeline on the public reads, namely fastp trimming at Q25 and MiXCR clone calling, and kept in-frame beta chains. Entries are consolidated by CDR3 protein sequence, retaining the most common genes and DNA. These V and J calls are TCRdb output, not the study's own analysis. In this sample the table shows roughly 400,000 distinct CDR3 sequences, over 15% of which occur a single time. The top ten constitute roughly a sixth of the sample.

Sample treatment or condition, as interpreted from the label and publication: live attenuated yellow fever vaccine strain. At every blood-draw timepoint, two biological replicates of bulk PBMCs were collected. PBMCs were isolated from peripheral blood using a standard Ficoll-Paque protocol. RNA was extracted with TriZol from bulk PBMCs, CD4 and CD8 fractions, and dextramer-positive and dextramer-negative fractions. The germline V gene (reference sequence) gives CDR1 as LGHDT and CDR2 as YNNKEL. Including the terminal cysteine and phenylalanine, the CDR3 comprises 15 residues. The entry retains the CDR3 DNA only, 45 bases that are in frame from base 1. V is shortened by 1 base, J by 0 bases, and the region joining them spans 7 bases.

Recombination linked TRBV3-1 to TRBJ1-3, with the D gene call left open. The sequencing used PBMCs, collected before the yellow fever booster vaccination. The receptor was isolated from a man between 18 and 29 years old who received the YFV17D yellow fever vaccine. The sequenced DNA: TGTGCCAGCAGCCAAGGGCGAGGCTCTGGAAACACCATATATTTT. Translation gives CASSQGRGSGNTIYF.